The TCR beta chain described here comes from a study of T-cell reconstitution after alpha-beta-depleted transplantation in children. Study-wide results and limits: Several hundred expanded graft clones reportedly supplied alpha-beta T cells about two months after transplant. A year post-transplant, T-cell counts and diversity derived mostly from newly produced T cells. From surviving recipient T cells and thymic progenitors came the high day-60 TCRbeta diversity observed in some patients.

Preparation of the TCRbeta library was carried out with unique molecular identifiers. From the PCR reads, TCRdb called clonotypes with MiXCR, one entry per CDR3 protein. The sample consists of approximately 200,000 distinct CDR3 sequences, 5% to 6.5% of them appearing once. At least ten counts were recorded for this clonotype. Its antigen is not known. This CDR3 is built from 16 residues. The germline CDR1 and CDR2 sequences are SSHAT and FNYEAQ (reference sequence). V lost 3 bases, J lost 5 bases, and 10 bases stayed unmatched. V usage is TRBV7-7 and J usage is TRBJ2-5; TRBD1 agrees at 9 bases. This specimen consisted of PBMCs, obtained before TCRalphabeta/CD19-depleted stem cell transplant. The TCR comes from a girl younger than two with combined immunodeficiency, due to receive a stem cell transplant. The DNA for the CDR3 is TGTGCCAGCAGCTTGATGCCGGGACAGGGACCCGAGACCCAGTACTTC. Protein product: CASSLMPGQGPETQYF. Drawing the rest from reference TRBV7-7 and TRBJ2-5, the complete variable domain is GAGVSQSPRYKVTKRGQDVTLRCDPISSHATLYWYQQALGQGPEFLTYFNYEAQPDKSGLPSDRFSAERPEGSISTLTIQRTEQRDSAMYRCASSLMPGQGPETQYFGPGTRLLVL.